This is a list of T cell receptor beta chains from one sample in a study of a mutant IDH1 vaccine in newly diagnosed glioma. Assay: immunoSEQ multiplex PCR; the TCRdb copy retains only in-frame clones and omits some. Of around 30,000 clones listed, roughly 56% are singletons. Their recognized antigens are unknown. Material: PBMCs, obtained from a glioma patient whose treatment included an IDH1 peptide vaccine. Receptors were obtained from a woman younger than 35 with glioma. Each CDR3 is given with its conserved first and last residue. A D gene is named only where the DNA matches it firmly. The listing skips clone size in some rows; elsewhere it reads once, few, many or a size class.

d_call	v_call	j_call	clone_size	cdr3_aa	cdr3_nt
NA	TRBV5-6	TRBJ1-1	few	CASSLMGEPEAFF	TGTGCCAGCAGCTTGATGGGAGAACCTGAAGCTTTCTTT
NA	TRBV6-1	TRBJ1-4	NA	CASSEIQTTNEKLFF	TGTGCCAGCAGTGAAATCCAGACAACTAATGAAAAACTGTTTTTT
NA	TRBV5-1	TRBJ1-1	NA	CASSLEAANTEAFF	TGCGCCAGCAGCTTGGAAGCGGCGAACACTGAAGCTTTCTTT
TRBD2	TRBV6-1	TRBJ2-1	few	CASSETSGGYNEQFF	TGTGCCAGCAGTGAGACTAGCGGGGGCTACAATGAGCAGTTCTTC
NA	TRBV9	TRBJ1-2	NA	CASSVEGGTVPSSYTF	TGTGCCAGCAGCGTAGAAGGAGGAACAGTTCCCTCTAGCTACACCTTC
NA	TRBV18	TRBJ1-1	few	CASSPALTNTEAFF	TGTGCCAGCTCACCAGCACTGACGAACACTGAAGCTTTCTTT
TRBD2	TRBV13	TRBJ2-5	few	CASSQGLAGLVGETQYF	TGTGCCAGCAGCCAGGGACTAGCGGGACTTGTCGGGGAGACCCAGTACTTC
NA	TRBV10-3	TRBJ1-2	NA	CAISVGTLGYTF	TGTGCCATCAGTGTAGGGACACTTGGCTACACCTTC
NA	TRBV6-5	TRBJ2-7	few	CASRWGRASYEQYF	TGTGCCAGCAGGTGGGGCAGGGCCTCCTACGAGCAGTACTTC
NA	TRBV25-1	TRBJ2-5	NA	CASSEMRGEETQYF	TGTGCCAGCAGTGAAATGAGAGGGGAGGAGACCCAGTACTTC
TRBD1	TRBV7-6	TRBJ2-7	NA	CASSPDPGGQGPYEQYF	TGTGCCAGCAGCCCTGACCCCGGGGGACAGGGGCCCTACGAGCAGTACTTC
TRBD2	TRBV9	TRBJ2-1	once	CASSVISSGSLGEQFF	TGTGCCAGCAGCGTGATTTCTAGCGGGAGCTTGGGTGAGCAGTTCTTC
TRBD2	TRBV5-6	TRBJ2-1	NA	CASSLTSGYNEQFF	TGTGCCAGCAGCTTAACTAGCGGATACAATGAGCAGTTCTTC
NA	TRBV28	TRBJ2-7	NA	CASSEAGVNEQYF	TGTGCCAGCAGTGAGGCAGGGGTTAACGAGCAGTACTTC
NA	TRBV11-2	TRBJ2-2	NA	CASSEQGWAGELFF	TGTGCCAGCAGCGAACAGGGTTGGGCCGGGGAGCTGTTTTTT
NA	TRBV5-8	TRBJ1-6	NA	CASSLSLQGNSPLHF	TGTGCCAGCAGCTTGAGTCTGCAGGGAAATTCACCCCTCCACTTT
NA	TRBV5-4	TRBJ1-5	NA	CASSLPNQPQHF	TGTGCCAGCAGCCTTCCCAATCAGCCCCAGCATTTT
TRBD1	TRBV19	TRBJ2-7	NA	CASSSGTGGYEQYF	TGTGCCAGTAGTTCCGGGACAGGGGGCTACGAGCAGTACTTC
NA	TRBV6-6	TRBJ1-5	NA	CASSYLKVGSNQPQHF	TGTGCCAGCAGTTACCTCAAGGTCGGGAGCAATCAGCCCCAGCATTTT
NA	TRBV19	TRBJ1-2	few	CASRDSGNYGYTF	TGTGCCAGCAGGGATTCGGGTAACTATGGCTACACCTTC
TRBD1	TRBV29-1	TRBJ1-2	NA	CSVVGRGHVYGYTF	TGCAGCGTTGTAGGCAGGGGGCACGTCTATGGCTACACCTTC
NA	TRBV4-1	TRBJ1-6	NA	CASSQVARENSPLHF	TGCGCCAGCAGCCAAGTGGCCAGGGAAAATTCACCCCTCCACTTT
TRBD2	TRBV27	TRBJ2-3	NA	CASSPTKVLAGGDTQYF	TGTGCCAGCAGCCCAACAAAGGTGCTAGCGGGAGGAGATACGCAGTATTTT
NA	TRBV6-1	TRBJ2-5	once	CASSEVVGETQYF	TGTGCCAGCAGTGAAGTGGTCGGGGAGACCCAGTACTTC
TRBD1	TRBV25-1	TRBJ2-7	NA	CASSAGQGIGEQYF	TGTGCCAGCAGTGCTGGACAGGGTATCGGCGAGCAGTACTTC
NA	TRBV30	TRBJ1-1	few	CACETEMNTEAFF	TGTGCCTGTGAGACAGAAATGAACACTGAAGCTTTCTTT
NA	TRBV9	TRBJ2-2	NA	CASSVDASWFGTGELFF	TGTGCCAGCAGCGTAGACGCTAGTTGGTTCGGCACCGGGGAGCTGTTTTTT